What follows are 19 T cell receptor beta chains derived from one specimen sequenced in a study of T cell changes during pregnancy in multiple sclerosis. The assay was immunoSEQ multiplex PCR, and TCRdb's table has in-frame clones only and misses some. The sample consists of approximately 37,000 clones, roughly 84% of them appearing once. Sequencing was performed on CD8+ T cells from peripheral blood mononuclear cells, taken in the first trimester of pregnancy. The receptors stem from a female donor with multiple sclerosis, enrolled in a pregnancy study.

The table lists this clone with a count of one. The chain joins TRBV5-8 to TRBJ1-5; 8 nucleotides align to TRBD1. From germline, CDR1 is SGHTS and CDR2 YDEGEE. The CDR3 covers 16 residues. J was trimmed by 6 bases and V by 4 bases; bases with no gene match: 12. The chain's CDR3 is CASSVPRGRSRQPQHF. The CDR3 coding sequence is TGTGCCAGCAGCGTTCCCAGGGGGCGAAGTCGTCAGCCCCAGCATTTT.

This clone was seen a handful of times. The chain uses TRBV13 and TRBJ1-2, with D unclear. The CDR3 sequence is 12 residues long. Germline V gene sequence: CDR1 PRHDT, CDR2 FYEKMQ (reference sequence). Deletions cut 5 bases from V and 4 bases from J, with 8 bases between. The CDR3 DNA reads TGTGCCAGCAGCGGCCCCCCCTATGGCTACACCTTC. As protein: CASSGPPYGYTF.

The chain employs TRBV5-6 and TRBJ2-1, with TRBD2 matching 7 bases. The trim removed 2 bases at V and 3 bases at J, leaving 8 bases unmatched. Looked up from germline, CDR1 is SGHDT and CDR2 is YYEEEE. The CDR3 totals 16 residues. The CDR3 is CASSLPRGTLYNEQFF. DNA of the CDR3: TGTGCCAGCAGCTTACCGCGGGGGACCCTCTACAATGAGCAGTTCTTC.

The chain links TRBV6-1 to TRBJ1-2; D possibly corresponds to TRBD1 (5 bases). Looked up from germline, CDR1 is MNHNS and CDR2 is SASEGT. The CDR3 covers 13 residues. Trimming removed 3 bases from V and 4 bases from J, with 9 bases in between. DNA of the CDR3: TGTGCCAGCAGTGAGAGCGGGGCCTATGGCTACACCTTC. Its protein is CASSESGAYGYTF.

This clone has only one observation. The chain combines TRBV6-4 with TRBJ1-1, with 7 bases fitting TRBD1. Germline V gives CDR1 MRHNA, CDR2 SNTAGT. This CDR3 comprises 18 residues. With V trimmed by 0 bases and J by 4 bases, 14 bases remained unmatched. The CDR3 protein is CASSDSSRGAGGGTEAFF. CDR3 bases: TGTGCCAGCAGTGACTCGAGTCGAGGGGCAGGGGGAGGCACTGAAGCTTTCTTT.

The chain carries TRBV4-3 and TRBJ2-3; 9 positions match TRBD2. This CDR3 spans 16 amino acids. Germline V gene lookup returns CDR1 LGHNA and CDR2 YSLEER. V was clipped by 0 bases and J by 6 bases; unmatched bases: 7. CDR3 protein: CASSQDPTSGPDTQYF. The CDR3 DNA follows: TGCGCCAGCAGCCAAGATCCCACTAGCGGGCCGGATACGCAGTATTTT.

The V call is TRBV5-5, the J call TRBJ2-1, with D perhaps TRBD2 (7 bases). From germline, CDR1 is SGHKS and CDR2 YYEKEE (reference sequence). The CDR3 consists of 17 residues. Trimming took 3 bases from V and 2 from J, leaving 18 bases between them. Here the CDR3 reads CASSSAIGGGPYNEQFF. In DNA form, the CDR3 reads TGTGCCAGCAGCTCGGCTATTGGGGGGGGGCCCTACAATGAGCAGTTCTTC.

This chain joins TRBV2 and TRBJ2-3; D perhaps matches TRBD2 (6 bases). The CDR3 spans 15 residues. With 6 bases removed from V and 2 bases from J, the gap between germline ends came to 15 bases. Germline V gene data show CDR1 as SNHLY and CDR2 as FYNNEI. CDR3 in DNA: TGTGCCAGCAGCGAACGGGGGACTTACACAGATACGCAGTATTTT. Translating it yields CASSERGTYTDTQYF. Full variable domain (missing parts from reference TRBV2 and TRBJ2-3): EPEVTQTPSHQVTQMGQEVILRCVPISNHLYFYWYRQILGQKVEFLVSFYNNEISEKSEIFDDQFSVERPDGSNFTLKIRSTKLEDSAMYFCASSERGTYTDTQYFGPGTRLTVL.

The J gene is TRBJ2-7, the V gene TRBV27, with 10 bases that match TRBD2. Per the germline V gene, CDR1 is MNHEY and CDR2 is SMNVEV (reference sequence). This CDR3 spans 13 amino acids. J was trimmed by 4 bases and V by 6 bases; bases with no gene match: 3. This CDR3 reads CASRGLASYEQYF. CDR3 in DNA: TGTGCCAGCAGGGGACTAGCGTCTTACGAGCAGTACTTC.

This clone was counted only a few times. The chain has TRBV6-4 and TRBJ2-2; D is perhaps TRBD2 (6 bases). This CDR3 has 16 residues. The germline V and J ends were trimmed by 2 bases and 1 base, with 11 bases remaining between them. Germline values: CDR1 MRHNA, CDR2 SNTAGT. The chain's CDR3 is CASSDGGDLNTGELFF. The DNA of the CDR3 is TGTGCCAGCAGTGACGGAGGGGACCTGAACACCGGGGAGCTGTTTTTT.

This clone was counted only a few times. The rearrangement links TRBV9 to TRBJ1-4; tentative D call: TRBD1 (6 bases). The CDR3 totals 13 residues. V gave up 3 bases and J gave up 5 bases, with 8 bases separating them. CDR1 is SGDLS and CDR2 is YYNGEE in the germline V gene. CDR3 loop: CASSGGQNEKLFF. The CDR3 bases are TGTGCCAGCAGCGGCGGACAGAATGAAAAACTGTTTTTT.

The chain carries TRBV11-2 and TRBJ1-1; perhaps TRBD1 as D (5 bases). Germline-derived CDR1 and CDR2 are SGHAT and FQNNGV. The CDR3 loop spans 19 amino acids. The V end was cut by 1 base, the J end by 3 bases, with 24 bases between. The CDR3 sequence is CASSLGWGRVLGVDTEAFF. As DNA, the CDR3 is TGTGCCAGCAGCTTAGGGTGGGGCAGGGTCCTAGGAGTAGACACTGAAGCTTTCTTT.

The V call is TRBV7-7, the J call TRBJ2-1; perhaps TRBD1 as D (6 bases). The length of the CDR3 is 14 residues. V was cut by 5 bases and J by 5 bases, with 13 bases left in between. CDR1 SSHAT and CDR2 FNYEAQ come from the germline V gene (reference sequence). The CDR3 bases are TGTGCCAGCAGCCCAAGGACAGCCCACAATGAGCAGTTCTTC. Amino acids: CASSPRTAHNEQFF.

The V gene is TRBV7-9, the J gene TRBJ1-2; TRBD1 matches 8 bases. The V and J ends lost 4 bases and 4 bases, in that order; junction bases with no gene match: 8. This CDR3 region has 15 residues. CDR1 and CDR2 (germline): SEHNR, FQNEAQ (reference sequence). As DNA, the CDR3 is TGTGCCAGCAGCTCACTGACAGGGGATTTCTATGGCTACACCTTC. It is translated as CASSSLTGDFYGYTF.

The rearrangement joins TRBV2 to TRBJ1-5, with 7 bases lining up with TRBD1. The CDR3 totals 13 residues. Trimming cost V 5 bases and J 6 bases; bases outside gene matches: 4. Per germline, CDR1 SNHLY and CDR2 FYNNEI. CDR3 sequence reads: CASSLGGSQPQHF. CDR3 DNA: TGTGCCAGCAGTCTAGGGGGCTCTCAGCCCCAGCATTTT.

This chain uses TRBV7-9 with TRBJ1-1, with a tentative D call TRBD1 (5 bases). This CDR3 spans 14 amino acids. Trimming took 3 bases from V and 8 from J, leaving 16 bases between them. Looked up from germline, CDR1 is SEHNR and CDR2 is FQNEAQ (reference sequence). In nucleotides, the CDR3 is TGTGCCAGCAGCTTTGTAGGCGGGGACGGGGAAGCTTTCTTT. Translating gives CASSFVGGDGEAFF. Together with reference TRBV7-9 and TRBJ1-1, the CDR3 gives the full variable domain: DTGVSQNPRHKITKRGQNVTFRCDPISEHNRLYWYRQTLGQGPEFLTYFQNEAQLEKSRLLSDRFSAERPKGSFSTLEIQRTEQGDSAMYLCASSFVGGDGEAFFGQGTRLTVV.

A single count supports this clone. The chain employs TRBV6-5 and TRBJ2-7; D is possibly TRBD2 (6 bases). The germline V gene has CDR1 MNHEY and CDR2 SVGAGI. There are 13 residues in the CDR3. Deletions cut 0 bases from V and 10 bases from J, with 13 bases between. The CDR3 nucleotides are TGTGCCAGCAGTTACTCGACGTACGGGGGACAGTACTTC. Its protein product is CASSYSTYGGQYF.

The V call is TRBV11-2, the J call TRBJ1-6, with 9 nucleotides matching TRBD1. This CDR3 contains 18 residues. Germline values: CDR1 SGHAT, CDR2 FQNNGV. J gave up 8 bases and V 1 base, and 12 bases lay outside the gene matches. The CDR3 sequence is CASSLVGMFWDRDSPLHF. CDR3 nucleotides: TGTGCCAGCAGCTTAGTGGGGATGTTTTGGGACAGGGATTCACCCCTCCACTTT.

The rearrangement joins TRBV9 to TRBJ2-1; D is ambiguous. Germline V gene lookup returns CDR1 SGDLS and CDR2 YYNGEE. The CDR3 is 15 amino acids. V lost 0 bases and J 4 bases, leaving 11 bases between the germline ends. In DNA form, the CDR3 reads TGTGCCAGCAGCGTAGGTGCTAGTGTGTACAATGAGCAGTTCTTC. Its protein product is CASSVGASVYNEQFF. The full variable domain, its missing parts supplied by reference TRBV9 and TRBJ2-1, is DSGVTQTPKHLITATGQRVTLRCSPRSGDLSVYWYQQSLDQGLQFLIQYYNGEERAKGNILERFSAQQFPDLHSELNLSSLELGDSALYFCASSVGASVYNEQFFGPGTRLTVL.